Listed here are 13 T cell receptor beta chains from one sample, sequenced in a study of shared clonotypes between healthy human individuals. Sequenced by immunoSEQ multiplex PCR; TCRdb stores in-frame clones only, minus some. The sample includes about 1.1 million clones, roughly 80% of them seen just once. Sequenced sample: memory CD4+ T cells from PBMCs. Subset specified: CD45RA-negative fraction. The source of these receptors is a man between 18 and 29 years old in good health. Some clones in this sample may be carry-over from other donors' samples.

The rearrangement links TRBV7-9 to TRBJ1-2, with unresolved D. Looked up from germline, CDR1 is SEHNR and CDR2 is FQNEAQ (reference sequence). The germline V and J ends were trimmed by 3 bases and 0 bases, with 5 bases remaining between them. The CDR3 extends over 13 amino acids. The CDR3 DNA is TGTGCCAGCAGCTTTGGAGCTAACTATGGCTACACCTTC. Its protein product is CASSFGANYGYTF. The complete variable domain, with remaining parts taken from reference TRBV7-9 and TRBJ1-2, reads DTGVSQNPRHKITKRGQNVTFRCDPISEHNRLYWYRQTLGQGPEFLTYFQNEAQLEKSRLLSDRFSAERPKGSFSTLEIQRTEQGDSAMYLCASSFGANYGYTFGSGTRLTVV.

The J gene is TRBJ1-1, the V gene TRBV27; a possible D gene is TRBD1 (5 bases). This CDR3 is 14 amino acids long. V was trimmed by 7 bases and J by 5 bases, leaving 17 bases between them. CDR1 MNHEY and CDR2 SMNVEV come from the germline V gene (reference sequence). The CDR3 DNA follows: TGTGCCAGCACGGGGACGGTGGGCGGGACTGAAGCTTTCTTT. Amino acids: CASTGTVGGTEAFF.

The rearrangement uses TRBV5-4 and TRBJ2-7; 11 nucleotides align to TRBD1. The CDR3 covers 15 residues. Per germline, CDR1 SGHNT and CDR2 YYREEE (reference sequence). With V trimmed by 4 bases and J by 3 bases, 6 bases remained unmatched. The CDR3 region has the DNA TGTGCCAGCAGCCAGCCCGGGACAGGGGGCTACGAGCAGTACTTC. Protein product: CASSQPGTGGYEQYF.

The gene calls are TRBV19 and TRBJ2-6; 8 bases map to TRBD1. V gave up 3 bases and J gave up 2 bases; unmatched junction bases: 3. The CDR3 extends over 16 amino acids. Germline assignment: CDR1 LNHDA and CDR2 SQIVND (reference sequence). CDR3 DNA: TGTGCCAGTAGTATGGAACAGGGGGCTGGGGCCAACGTCCTGACTTTC. It encodes CASSMEQGAGANVLTF. The whole variable domain, filled in from reference TRBV19 and TRBJ2-6, reads DGGITQSPKYLFRKEGQNVTLSCEQNLNHDAMYWYRQDPGQGLRLIYYSQIVNDFQKGDIAEGYSVSREKKESFPLTVTSAQKNPTAFYLCASSMEQGAGANVLTFGAGSRLTVL.

This clone came up once. The chain employs TRBV5-1 and TRBJ2-1; 11 bases are a match to TRBD2. After removal of 2 bases from V and 12 bases from J, the junction contained 13 bases not matched to a gene. The germline CDR1 and CDR2 sequences are SGHRS and YFSETQ. This CDR3 region has 16 residues. The CDR3: CASSLNFGTSGPGQFF. DNA of the CDR3: TGCGCCAGCAGCTTAAATTTTGGGACTAGCGGCCCTGGGCAGTTCTTC. The complete variable domain, with remaining parts taken from reference TRBV5-1 and TRBJ2-1, reads KAGVTQTPRYLIKTRGQQVTLSCSPISGHRSVSWYQQTPGQGLQFLFEYFSETQRNKGNFPGRFSGRQFSNSRSEMNVSTLELGDSALYLCASSLNFGTSGPGQFFGPGTRLTVL.

In its sample, this clone was seen once. The CDR3 coding sequence is TGCAGCGTTGAAAGCTGGTACCAAGAGACCCAGTACTTC. This codes for CSVESWYQETQYF. This rearrangement joins TRBV29-1 to TRBJ2-5; no clear D gene. V was clipped by 2 bases and J by 0 bases, with 7 bases between them. Germline CDR1 and CDR2: SQVTM and ANQGSEA. The CDR3 loop spans 13 amino acids.

This clone was detected a few times. This chain joins TRBV5-1 and TRBJ1-2; D is unresolved. Per the germline V gene, CDR1 is SGHRS and CDR2 is YFSETQ. This CDR3 contains 15 residues. V was shortened by 0 bases and J by 3 bases, with 12 bases between the two germline ends. The DNA for the CDR3 is TGCGCCAGCAGCTTGGTAGGCGGCGGCGACTATGGCTACACCTTC. This translates into CASSLVGGGDYGYTF. Using reference TRBV5-1 and TRBJ1-2 for the parts outside the CDR3, the full variable domain is KAGVTQTPRYLIKTRGQQVTLSCSPISGHRSVSWYQQTPGQGLQFLFEYFSETQRNKGNFPGRFSGRQFSNSRSEMNVSTLELGDSALYLCASSLVGGGDYGYTFGSGTRLTVV.

The V and J genes are TRBV11-2 and TRBJ1-1; D gene unclear. This CDR3 has 13 residues. V lost 5 bases, J lost 4 bases, and 11 bases lay in between. Per germline, CDR1 SGHAT and CDR2 FQNNGV. CDR3 in amino acids: CASSSFGSTEAFF. In DNA form, the CDR3 reads TGTGCCAGCAGCAGTTTCGGGTCCACTGAAGCTTTCTTT.

The V and J genes are TRBV7-2 and TRBJ2-3; 8 bases are a match to TRBD2. This CDR3 has 14 amino acids. Trimming at V came to 5 bases and at J to 11 bases, leaving 12 bases not matched to a gene. CDR1 SGHTA and CDR2 FQGNSA come from the germline V gene. The chain's CDR3 is CASSPSLGSGRQYF. For the CDR3, the DNA is TGTGCCAGCAGCCCCTCCCTGGGCAGCGGGAGGCAGTATTTT.

This clone has at least ten counts. The V and J genes are TRBV7-9 and TRBJ1-1; unclear D gene. V was pared by 5 bases and J by 1 base, with 11 bases between. The CDR3 is 14 residues long. Germline CDR1 and CDR2: SEHNR and FQNEAQ (reference sequence). CDR3 region: CASSPVARNTEAFF. CDR3 DNA sequence: TGTGCCAGCAGCCCCGTGGCGAGGAACACTGAAGCTTTCTTT.

This clone was recorded at least ten times. This sequence joins TRBV4-3 and TRBJ2-7, with 12 bases lining up with TRBD2. J gave up 4 bases and V 2 bases, and 3 bases lay outside the gene matches. The CDR3 contains 15 residues. Germline loops: CDR1 LGHNA, CDR2 YSLEER. CDR3 sequence: CASSQILAGGYEQYF. DNA for the CDR3: TGCGCCAGCAGCCAAATACTAGCGGGAGGTTACGAGCAGTACTTC.

Comments on this clone: At the DNA level, this CDR3 is encoded by other sequences in the same sample as well. The rearrangement joins TRBV9 to TRBJ1-2, with D unclear. The V end lost 0 bases, the J end lost 5 bases, and 11 bases lay between the germline ends. CDR1 is SGDLS and CDR2 is YYNGEE in the germline V gene. This CDR3 spans 14 amino acids. The CDR3 loop is CASSVEGRGYGYTF. The CDR3 DNA reads TGTGCCAGCAGCGTAGAGGGCCGGGGATATGGCTACACCTTC.

Concerning this clone: The same CDR3 can be traced to other DNA sequences in this sample. This chain uses TRBV20-1 with TRBJ2-7; D is undetermined. CDR1 DFQATT and CDR2 SNEGSKA come from the germline V gene (reference sequence). This CDR3 is built from 10 residues. V shed 6 bases and J shed 3 bases, with 6 bases lying between them. This CDR3 is CSAGDYEQYF. CDR3 bases: TGCAGTGCGGGTGACTACGAGCAGTACTTC.